This TCR beta chain was documented in a study of cytomegalovirus exposure and HLA in healthy donors listed by TCRdb under 2017. In the study overall: According to a later analysis, the 120 or so validation repertoires were produced on the same platform as the 666 repertoires of the first cohort. The study aimed to test whether signatures of past pathogen exposure could be identified by cataloging public T cell receptors. A separate validation cohort of some 130 different subjects was used in addition to the 666-subject first cohort. High-throughput TCR immunosequencing, statistical association of individual TCRs with disease status, and machine learning were combined to predict cytomegalovirus infection status. The research as a whole found: The classifier was reported to diagnose cytomegalovirus status with high specificity and sensitivity in both the original cohort and the validation cohort. A later analysis had no HLA typing for the validation cohort, so co-occurrence there was scored across all 130 or so repertoires. While some public TCRs were present in many individuals, most TCR sequences turned up only very rarely across donors. The authors suggested that the approach could potentially be generalized to other disease states and immunological phenotypes. Of the cluster scores, about 94% were above 0 in a later analysis, which found that TCRs clustered in the first cohort also tended to co-occur in the 120 or so validation repertoires. The study listed around 160 TCR beta chains as associated with cytomegalovirus. In vitro tests confirmed that a few of the cytomegalovirus-associated TCR beta chains recognize cytomegalovirus antigens.

Library preparation was by the immunoSEQ multiplex PCR assay. The original pipeline was this. A statistical classification framework was developed to diagnose cytomegalovirus status using the catalog of TCR beta chain sequences. Drawn from immuneACCESS, this table holds only the in-frame rearrangements with V and J called that TCRdb kept. Clones are partly lost; checked studies trace under half to an unresolved V gene and leave the rest unexplained. The DNA gave D and trimming, while V, J and clone size come from that table. The sample has 90,000 to 150,000 clones on record, less than 90% of them singletons. Around 4.5% of the sample is held by the ten biggest clonotypes. Relative to germline, V is 6 bases shorter and J is 3 bases shorter, with 21 bases between their ends. The germline V gene (reference sequence) specifies MNHEY as CDR1 and SMNVEV as CDR2. Including the terminal cysteine and phenylalanine, the CDR3 comprises 16 residues. The retained sequence is limited to the CDR3, 48 bases, with the frame set at the first base.

Separate from the approximately 670-subject first cohort, the validation cohort of around 130 subjects was the group to which the donors belonged. With respect to this clone: Its antigen has not been determined. There are no base qualities to consult, and no much larger clone falls within one base.

This TCR was recovered from a man aged 18-30 years in good health and CMV-seropositive. The specimen sequenced was PBMCs. The rearranged segments are TRBV27 and TRBJ2-7; the best D guess is TRBD1, with 7 bases matching. For the CDR3, the sequence is CASSSRFAQGGYEQYF. The DNA sequence is given as TGTGCCAGCAGCTCCCGCTTTGCGCAGGGGGGCTACGAGCAGTACTTC.